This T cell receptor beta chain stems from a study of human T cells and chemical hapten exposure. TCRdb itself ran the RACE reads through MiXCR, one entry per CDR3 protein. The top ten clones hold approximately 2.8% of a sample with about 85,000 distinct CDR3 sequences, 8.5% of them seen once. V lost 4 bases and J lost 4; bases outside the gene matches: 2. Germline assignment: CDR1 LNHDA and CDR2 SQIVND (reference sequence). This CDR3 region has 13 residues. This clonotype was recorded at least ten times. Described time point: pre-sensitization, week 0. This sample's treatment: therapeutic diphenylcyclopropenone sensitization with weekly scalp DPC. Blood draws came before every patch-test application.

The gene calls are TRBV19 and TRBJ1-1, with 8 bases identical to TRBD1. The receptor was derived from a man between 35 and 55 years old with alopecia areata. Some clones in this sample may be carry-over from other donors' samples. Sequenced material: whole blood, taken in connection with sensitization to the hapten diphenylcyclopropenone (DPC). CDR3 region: CASSTDRVTEAFF. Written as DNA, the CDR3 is TGTGCCAGTAGTACGGACAGGGTCACTGAAGCTTTCTTT.